The 15 T cell receptor beta chains below all came from one sample that was sequenced in a study of cytomegalovirus exposure and HLA in healthy donors. The PCR ran on 60 Vbeta and 13 Jbeta primers. Sequencing used immunoSEQ multiplex PCR; TCRdb keeps in-frame clones, though not all of them. Of 99,000 or so clones in the sample, over 80% were seen once. Sequencing input: PBMCs. Source of these receptors: a female donor in good health and CMV-seropositive.

The chain recombines TRBV28 with TRBJ1-5; 9 nucleotides match TRBD1. There are 16 residues in the CDR3. V dropped 3 bases and J dropped 3; count of bases not matched to a gene: 6. CDR1 and CDR2 from the germline V gene are MDHEN and SYDVKM. In DNA, the CDR3 is TGTGCCAGCAGTTTGCCCGGGACAGGGTACAATCAGCCCCAGCATTTT. Its protein product is CASSLPGTGYNQPQHF.

This chain connects TRBV5-4 to TRBJ2-7, with 9 bases fitting TRBD2. Looked up from germline, CDR1 is SGHNT and CDR2 is YYREEE (reference sequence). The length of the CDR3 is 17 residues. Unmatched junction bases numbered 12, after V lost 0 bases and J lost 5 bases. The CDR3 sequence is CASSLERGAGGHNEQYF. The CDR3 coding sequence is TGTGCCAGCAGCTTGGAACGAGGGGCGGGAGGGCACAACGAGCAGTACTTC.

The chain couples TRBV6-5 to TRBJ2-5; 7 nucleotides align to TRBD1. The last part of the DNA fits TRBJ2-7 better; the J call may be wrong. The CDR3 extends over 15 amino acids. CDR1 and CDR2 (germline): MNHEY, SVGAGI. The chain's CDR3 is CASSYGGQLPYEQYF. CDR3 nucleotides: TGTGCCAGCAGTTACGGGGGACAGCTACCCTACGAGCAGTACTTC.

The rearrangement uses TRBV7-7 and TRBJ2-5, with 9 nucleotides matching TRBD2. The CDR3 spans 13 residues. V lost 10 bases and J lost 5; bases outside the gene matches: 8. Germline CDR1 is SSHAT and CDR2 is FNYEAQ (reference sequence). The CDR3 sequence: CATGGRGGETQYF. Written as DNA, the CDR3 is TGTGCCACCGGGGGGCGGGGGGGGGAGACCCAGTACTTC. Complete variable domain (other parts from reference TRBV7-7 and TRBJ2-5): GAGVSQSPRYKVTKRGQDVTLRCDPISSHATLYWYQQALGQGPEFLTYFNYEAQPDKSGLPSDRFSAERPEGSISTLTIQRTEQRDSAMYRCATGGRGGETQYFGPGTRLLVL.

The V call is TRBV6-5, the J call TRBJ1-6; maybe TRBD1 (6 bases). Trimming left V 0 bases short and J 7 bases short, with 7 bases between. The CDR3 consists of 14 residues. Germline CDR1 and CDR2: MNHEY and SVGAGI. CDR3 residues: CASSYSRGNSPLHF. CDR3 nucleotide sequence: TGTGCCAGCAGTTACTCGAGGGGGAATTCACCCCTCCACTTT.

The chain recombines TRBV6-4 with TRBJ1-6; weak D call: TRBD1 (5 bases). The CDR3 contains 13 residues. The V end lost 2 bases, the J end lost 10 bases, and 9 bases lay between the germline ends. The germline V gene has CDR1 MRHNA and CDR2 SNTAGT. This CDR3 is CASSDREGSPLHF. The DNA for the CDR3 is TGTGCCAGCAGTGACAGGGAGGGGTCACCCCTCCACTTT.

The chain has TRBV7-9 and TRBJ2-4, with 9 bases matching TRBD1. The length of the CDR3 is 15 residues. Looked up from germline, CDR1 is SEHNR and CDR2 is FQNEAQ (reference sequence). Trimming cost V 2 bases and J 8 bases; bases outside gene matches: 7. The CDR3 nucleotides read TGTGCCAGCAGCTTATTCCGGGACAGGGCGGACATTCAGTACTTC. It translates to CASSLFRDRADIQYF.

The chain employs TRBV7-6 and TRBJ1-5, with unresolved D. The CDR3 consists of 14 residues. The V and J ends lost 1 base and 2 bases respectively, with 6 bases between them. The V gene's germline CDR1 is SGHVS and CDR2 FNYEAQ. In DNA, the CDR3 is TGTGCCAGCAGCTTAGTGGCCGGCAATCAGCCCCAGCATTTT. Translating it yields CASSLVAGNQPQHF.

The J gene is TRBJ2-5, the V gene TRBV6-1; 10 bases are a match to TRBD2. V shed 6 bases and J 4 bases; nucleotides not matched to a gene: 8. This CDR3 comprises 15 residues. From germline, CDR1 is MNHNS and CDR2 SASEGT. CDR3 amino acids: CASSPLAGGGETQYF. CDR3 nucleotides: TGTGCCAGCAGCCCTTTAGCGGGAGGAGGAGAGACCCAGTACTTC.

The chain combines TRBV7-6 with TRBJ2-7; 14 bases match TRBD2. In germline, CDR1 is SGHVS, CDR2 FNYEAQ. The trim removed 3 bases at V and 6 bases at J, leaving 1 base unmatched. The CDR3 runs to 14 residues. Here the CDR3 reads CASSLGLAGVEQYF. For the CDR3, the DNA is TGTGCCAGCAGCTTGGGACTAGCGGGAGTCGAGCAGTACTTC. Supplemented by reference TRBV7-6 and TRBJ2-7, the full variable domain reads GAGVSQSPRYKVTKRGQDVALRCDPISGHVSLYWYRQALGQGPEFLTYFNYEAQQDKSGLPNDRFSAERPEGSISTLTIQRTEQRDSAMYRCASSLGLAGVEQYFGPGTRLTVT.

The chain is built from TRBV7-9 and TRBJ1-3; D is unresolved. CDR3 size: 15 residues. CDR1 and CDR2 (germline): SEHNR, FQNEAQ (reference sequence). With 0 bases removed from V and 4 bases from J, the gap between germline ends came to 10 bases. Written as DNA, the CDR3 is TGTGCCAGCAGCTTAGCGTTAGCCAGAGGAAACACCATATATTTT. Amino acids: CASSLALARGNTIYF.

This clone has more than one count but fewer than ten. This rearrangement joins TRBV2 to TRBJ1-2; TRBD1 is a possible D gene (6 bases). V was clipped by 6 bases and J by 3 bases, with 14 bases between them. The CDR3 consists of 14 residues. Germline loops: CDR1 SNHLY, CDR2 FYNNEI. The CDR3 DNA sequence: TGTGCCAGCAGCGAGGGGGGGAATCACTATGGCTACACCTTC. As protein: CASSEGGNHYGYTF. Full variable domain (rest looked up from reference TRBV2 and TRBJ1-2): EPEVTQTPSHQVTQMGQEVILRCVPISNHLYFYWYRQILGQKVEFLVSFYNNEISEKSEIFDDQFSVERPDGSNFTLKIRSTKLEDSAMYFCASSEGGNHYGYTFGSGTRLTVV.

The CDR3 sequence: CASSSRYNEQFF. Here the CDR3 DNA reads TGTGCCAGCAGTTCACGGTACAATGAGCAGTTCTTC. The chain links TRBV27 to TRBJ2-1; D is ambiguous. The CDR3 spans 12 residues. Germline CDR1 and CDR2: MNHEY and SMNVEV (reference sequence). V shed 4 bases and J shed 4 bases, with 5 bases lying between them.

This chain joins TRBV5-4 and TRBJ1-1; 7 bases map to TRBD1. Germline lookup yields CDR1 SGHNT and CDR2 YYREEE (reference sequence). There are 15 residues in the CDR3. V lost 5 bases and J lost 4; bases outside the gene matches: 11. In DNA form, the CDR3 reads TGTGCCAGCAGGACATCCGGGACAGCGACCACTGAAGCTTTCTTT. Amino acids: CASRTSGTATTEAFF. The whole variable domain, remainder taken from reference TRBV5-4 and TRBJ1-1, is ETGVTQSPTHLIKTRGQQVTLRCSSQSGHNTVSWYQQALGQGPQFIFQYYREEENGRGNFPPRFSGLQFPNYSSELNVNALELDDSALYLCASRTSGTATTEAFFGQGTRLTVV.

J is TRBJ1-5 and V is TRBV6-5; 7 bases are a match to TRBD1. CDR1 is MNHEY and CDR2 is SVGAGI in the germline V gene. The CDR3 is 13 residues long. The junction had 8 bases not matched to a gene; V was cut back by 10 bases and J by 5 bases. The CDR3 nucleotides read TGTGCCACTAGACAGGGCGTAGATCAGCCCCAGCATTTT. Amino acid sequence: CATRQGVDQPQHF.